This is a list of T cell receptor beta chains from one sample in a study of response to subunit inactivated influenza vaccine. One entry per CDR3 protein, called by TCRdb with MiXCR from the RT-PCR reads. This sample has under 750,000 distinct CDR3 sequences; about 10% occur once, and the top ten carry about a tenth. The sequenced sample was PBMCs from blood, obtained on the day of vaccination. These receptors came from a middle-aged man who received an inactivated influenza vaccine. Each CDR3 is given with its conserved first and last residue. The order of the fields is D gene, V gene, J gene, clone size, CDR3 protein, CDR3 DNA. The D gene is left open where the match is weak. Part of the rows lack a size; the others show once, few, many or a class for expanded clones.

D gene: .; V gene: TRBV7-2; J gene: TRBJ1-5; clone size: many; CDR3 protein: CASSLTPDPYQPQHF; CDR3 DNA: TGTGCCAGCAGCTTGACGCCCGACCCTTATCAGCCCCAGCATTTT
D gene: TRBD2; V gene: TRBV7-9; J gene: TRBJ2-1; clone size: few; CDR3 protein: CASTATSGRRNEQFF; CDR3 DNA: TGTGCCAGCACCGCGACTAGCGGGAGGCGGAATGAGCAGTTCTTC
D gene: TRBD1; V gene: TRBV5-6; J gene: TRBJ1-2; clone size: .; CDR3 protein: CASRGQGRFGYTF; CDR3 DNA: TGTGCCAGCAGGGGACAGGGGAGGTTTGGCTACACCTTC
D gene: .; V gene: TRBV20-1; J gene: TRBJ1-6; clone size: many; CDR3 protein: CSATIQNSPLHF; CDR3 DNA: TGCAGTGCTACCATACAGAATTCACCCCTCCACTTT
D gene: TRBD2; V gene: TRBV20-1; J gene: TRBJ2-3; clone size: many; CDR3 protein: CSAEGGPDTQYF; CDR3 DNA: TGCAGTGCCGAGGGAGGGCCAGATACGCAGTATTTT
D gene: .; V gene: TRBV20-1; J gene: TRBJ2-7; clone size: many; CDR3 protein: CTARRGTYEQYF; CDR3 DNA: TGCACGGCTCGGCGGGGAACCTACGAGCAGTACTTC
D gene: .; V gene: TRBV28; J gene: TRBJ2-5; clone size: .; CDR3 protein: CASSLFARETQYF; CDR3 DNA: TGTGCCAGCAGTTTATTTGCGCGGGAGACCCAGTACTTC
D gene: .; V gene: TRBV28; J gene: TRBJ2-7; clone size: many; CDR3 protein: CASTWGYEQYF; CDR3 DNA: TGTGCCAGCACCTGGGGCTACGAGCAGTACTTC
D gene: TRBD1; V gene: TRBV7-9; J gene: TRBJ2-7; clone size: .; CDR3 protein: CASRPTGTPSYEQYF; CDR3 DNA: TGTGCCAGCAGGCCGACAGGGACACCGTCCTACGAGCAGTACTTC
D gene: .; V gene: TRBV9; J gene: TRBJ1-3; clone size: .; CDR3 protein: CASSVTPTGAGNTIYF; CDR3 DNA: TGTGCCAGCAGCGTGACACCGACGGGTGCCGGAAACACCATATATTTT
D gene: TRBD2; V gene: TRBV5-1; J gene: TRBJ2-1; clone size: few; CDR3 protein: CASSNGGARNEQFF; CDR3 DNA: TGCGCCAGCAGTAACGGGGGGGCCAGGAATGAGCAGTTCTTC
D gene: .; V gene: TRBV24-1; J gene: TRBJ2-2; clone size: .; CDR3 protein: CATSDATGLAGELFF; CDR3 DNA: TGTGCCACCAGTGATGCGACAGGATTAGCCGGGGAGCTGTTTTTT
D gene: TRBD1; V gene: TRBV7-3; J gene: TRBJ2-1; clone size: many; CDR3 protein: CASSGQGSSYNEQFF; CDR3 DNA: TGTGCCAGCAGCGGACAGGGGAGCTCCTACAATGAGCAGTTCTTC
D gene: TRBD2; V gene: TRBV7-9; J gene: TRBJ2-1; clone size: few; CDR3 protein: CASSLASSGNYNEQFF; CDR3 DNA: TGTGCCAGCAGCTTAGCGAGCAGCGGGAACTACAATGAGCAGTTCTTC
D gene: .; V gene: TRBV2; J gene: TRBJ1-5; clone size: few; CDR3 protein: CASSESRAGNQPQHF; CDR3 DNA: TGTGCCAGCAGTGAAAGCAGGGCAGGCAATCAGCCCCAGCATTTT
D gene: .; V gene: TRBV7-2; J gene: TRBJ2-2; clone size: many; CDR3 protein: CASSFGNGVASTGELFF; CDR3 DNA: TGTGCCAGCAGCTTTGGAAACGGCGTAGCGTCCACCGGGGAGCTGTTTTTT
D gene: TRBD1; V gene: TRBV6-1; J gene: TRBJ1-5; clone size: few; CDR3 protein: CASTEDRVGNQPQHF; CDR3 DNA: TGTGCCAGCACTGAAGACAGGGTAGGGAATCAGCCCCAGCATTTT
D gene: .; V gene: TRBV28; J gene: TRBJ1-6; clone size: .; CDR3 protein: CASSLLDRSLSSYNSPLHF; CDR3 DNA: TGTGCCAGCAGTTTACTAGACAGGTCGCTAAGTTCCTATAATTCACCCCTCCACTTT
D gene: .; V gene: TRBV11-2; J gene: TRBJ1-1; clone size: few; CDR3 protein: CASSLAQGLAFF; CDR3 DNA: TGTGCCAGCAGCTTAGCCCAGGGCTTAGCTTTCTTT
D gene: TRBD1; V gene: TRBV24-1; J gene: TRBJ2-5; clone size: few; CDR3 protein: CATSDPTGAETQYF; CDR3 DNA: TGTGCCACCAGTGACCCTACAGGGGCCGAGACCCAGTACTTC
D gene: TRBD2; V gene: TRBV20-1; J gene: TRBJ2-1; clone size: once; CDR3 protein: CSATSGGGPYNEQFF; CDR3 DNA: TGCAGTGCCACTAGCGGGGGGGGCCCTTACAATGAGCAGTTCTTC
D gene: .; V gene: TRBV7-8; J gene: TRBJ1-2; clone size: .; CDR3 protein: CASSIDTSDYGYTF; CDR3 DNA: TGTGCCAGCAGCATTGACACTTCTGACTATGGCTACACCTTC
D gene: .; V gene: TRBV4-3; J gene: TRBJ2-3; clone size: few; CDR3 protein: CASSPESTDTQYF; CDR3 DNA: TGCGCCAGCAGCCCAGAAAGCACAGATACGCAGTATTTT
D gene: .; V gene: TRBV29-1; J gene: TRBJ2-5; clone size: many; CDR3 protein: CSVEGGQGFQETQYF; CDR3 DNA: TGCAGCGTTGAAGGTGGCCAGGGGTTCCAAGAGACCCAGTACTTC
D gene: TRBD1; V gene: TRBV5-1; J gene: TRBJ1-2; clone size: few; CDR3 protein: CASSLSGTGSGYTF; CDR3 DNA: TGCGCCAGCAGCTTGTCAGGGACAGGGTCCGGCTACACCTTC
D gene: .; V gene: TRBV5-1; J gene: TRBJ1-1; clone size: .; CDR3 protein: CASSLRPGHRDTEAFF; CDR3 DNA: TGCGCCAGCAGCTTGCGTCCGGGCCACAGGGACACTGAAGCTTTCTTT
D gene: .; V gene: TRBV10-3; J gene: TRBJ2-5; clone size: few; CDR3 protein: CAIGQRAEETQYF; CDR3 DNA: TGTGCCATCGGGCAGCGTGCGGAAGAGACCCAGTACTTC
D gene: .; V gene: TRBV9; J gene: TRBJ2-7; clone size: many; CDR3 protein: CASSPGGGEQYF; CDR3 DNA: TGTGCCAGCAGCCCAGGAGGGGGAGAGCAGTACTTC
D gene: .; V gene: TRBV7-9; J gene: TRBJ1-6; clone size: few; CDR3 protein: CASSLPTQLGPLHF; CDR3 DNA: TGTGCCAGCAGCTTACCAACACAGCTAGGGCCCCTCCACTTT
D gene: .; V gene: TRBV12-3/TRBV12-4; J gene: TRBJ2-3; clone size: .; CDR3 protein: CASSLRLSRDTQYF; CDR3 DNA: TGTGCCAGCAGTTTACGACTGTCGAGGGATACGCAGTATTTT
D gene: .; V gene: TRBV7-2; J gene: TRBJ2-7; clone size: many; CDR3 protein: CASSRTPYEQYF; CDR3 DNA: TGTGCCAGCAGCCGGACCCCCTACGAGCAGTACTTC
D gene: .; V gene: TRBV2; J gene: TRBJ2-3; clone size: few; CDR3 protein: CASRVLGLSTDTQYF; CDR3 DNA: TGTGCCAGCAGGGTGCTTGGTTTGAGCACAGATACGCAGTATTTT
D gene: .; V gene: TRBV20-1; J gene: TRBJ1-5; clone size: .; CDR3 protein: CSARDAAGADQPQHF; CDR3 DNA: TGCAGTGCTAGAGATGCAGCAGGGGCAGATCAGCCCCAGCATTTT
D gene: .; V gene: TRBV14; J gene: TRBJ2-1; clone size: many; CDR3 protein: CASSRVGSYNEQFF; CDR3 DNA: TGTGCCAGTAGTAGGGTAGGCTCCTACAATGAGCAGTTCTTC
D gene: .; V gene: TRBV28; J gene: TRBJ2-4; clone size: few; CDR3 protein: CASSRLTGIQYF; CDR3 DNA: TGTGCCAGCAGTCGGCTCACGGGCATTCAGTACTTC
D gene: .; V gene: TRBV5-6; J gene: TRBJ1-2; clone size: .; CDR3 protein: CASSLVGDAAEGYTF; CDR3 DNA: TGTGCCAGCAGCTTGGTAGGGGACGCTGCGGAGGGCTACACCTTC
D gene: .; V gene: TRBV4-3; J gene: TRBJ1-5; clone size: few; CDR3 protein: CASSRTQGNQPQHF; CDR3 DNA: TGCGCCAGCAGCCGAACGCAGGGGAATCAGCCCCAGCATTTT
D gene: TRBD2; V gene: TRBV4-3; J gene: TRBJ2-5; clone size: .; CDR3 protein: CSSSQDLSGEYQETQYF; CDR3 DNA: TGCTCCAGCAGCCAAGATCTAAGCGGGGAGTACCAAGAGACCCAGTACTTC
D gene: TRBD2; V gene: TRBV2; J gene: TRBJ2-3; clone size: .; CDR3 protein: CASGGTSGRTDTQYF; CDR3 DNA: TGTGCCAGCGGGGGGACTAGCGGGAGGACAGATACGCAGTATTTT
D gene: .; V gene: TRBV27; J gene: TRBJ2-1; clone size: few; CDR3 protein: CASSLQGFGNEQFF; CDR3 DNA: TGTGCCAGCAGTCTCCAGGGATTCGGGAATGAGCAGTTCTTC
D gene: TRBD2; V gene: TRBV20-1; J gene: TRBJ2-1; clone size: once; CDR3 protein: CCAWSHSGRANGNEQFF; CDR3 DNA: TGCTGTGCGTGGTCTCATAGCGGGAGGGCCAATGGGAATGAGCAGTTCTTC
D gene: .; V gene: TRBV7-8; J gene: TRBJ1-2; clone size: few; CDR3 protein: CASSFTPEAGGYGYTF; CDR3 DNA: TGTGCCAGCAGCTTTACCCCGGAGGCCGGGGGCTATGGCTACACCTTC
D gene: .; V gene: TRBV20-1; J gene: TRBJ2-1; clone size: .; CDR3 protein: CSAGLSSYNEQFF; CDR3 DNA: TGCAGTGCGGGACTCAGCTCCTACAATGAGCAGTTCTTC
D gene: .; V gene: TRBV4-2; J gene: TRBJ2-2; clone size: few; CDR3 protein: CASSQTQGNTGELFF; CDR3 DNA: TGTGCCAGCAGCCAAACTCAGGGGAACACCGGGGAGCTGTTTTTT
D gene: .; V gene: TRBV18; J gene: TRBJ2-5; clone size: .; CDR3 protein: CASSKDTEETQYF; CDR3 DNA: TGTGCCAGCTCGAAGGACACCGAAGAGACCCAGTACTTC
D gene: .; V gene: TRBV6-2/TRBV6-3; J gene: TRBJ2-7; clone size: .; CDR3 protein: CASSYPLALRGRPKAYEQYF; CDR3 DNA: TGTGCCAGCAGTTACCCTCTGGCCCTACGAGGCAGACCCAAAGCCTACGAGCAGTACTTC
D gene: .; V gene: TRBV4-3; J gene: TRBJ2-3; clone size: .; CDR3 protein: CASSPAVWGSSTDTQYF; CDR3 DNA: TGCGCCAGCAGCCCTGCTGTTTGGGGTTCTAGCACAGATACGCAGTATTTT
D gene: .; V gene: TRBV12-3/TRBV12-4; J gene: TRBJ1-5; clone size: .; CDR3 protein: CASSMYRDGGQPQHF; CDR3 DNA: TGTGCCAGCAGTATGTACAGGGACGGTGGCCAGCCCCAGCATTTT
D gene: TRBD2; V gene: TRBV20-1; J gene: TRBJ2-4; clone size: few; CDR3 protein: CSAHRLAGKNIQYF; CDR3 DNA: TGCAGTGCCCATAGACTAGCGGGGAAAAACATTCAGTACTTC
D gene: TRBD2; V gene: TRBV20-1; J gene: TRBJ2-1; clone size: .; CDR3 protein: CSATGTSGGNNEQFF; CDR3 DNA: TGCAGTGCAACCGGGACTAGCGGGGGGAACAATGAGCAGTTCTTC
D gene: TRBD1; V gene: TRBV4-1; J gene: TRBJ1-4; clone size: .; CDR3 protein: CASSLGQFNEKLFF; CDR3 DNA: TGCGCCAGCAGCCTGGGACAGTTTAATGAAAAACTGTTTTTT
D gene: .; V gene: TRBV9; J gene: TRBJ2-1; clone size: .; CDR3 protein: CASSAGTREGNEQFF; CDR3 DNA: TGTGCCAGCAGCGCAGGGACAAGGGAGGGGAATGAGCAGTTCTTC
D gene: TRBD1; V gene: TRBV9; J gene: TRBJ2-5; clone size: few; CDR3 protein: CASSVGPTGLRETQYF; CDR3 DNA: TGTGCCAGCAGCGTAGGACCGACAGGGTTGCGTGAGACCCAGTACTTC
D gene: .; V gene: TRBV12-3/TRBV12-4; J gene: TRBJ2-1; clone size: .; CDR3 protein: CASSFSGGFNNEQFF; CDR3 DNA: TGTGCCAGCAGTTTTTCCGGGGGTTTCAACAATGAGCAGTTCTTC
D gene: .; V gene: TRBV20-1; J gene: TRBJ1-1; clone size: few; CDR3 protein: CSARDGSMNTEAFF; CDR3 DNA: TGCAGTGCTAGAGATGGGTCCATGAACACTGAAGCTTTCTTT
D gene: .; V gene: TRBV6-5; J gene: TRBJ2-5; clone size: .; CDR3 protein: CASSSPGGETLETQYF; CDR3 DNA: TGTGCCAGCAGTTCCCCTGGCGGAGAAACGTTAGAGACCCAGTACTTC
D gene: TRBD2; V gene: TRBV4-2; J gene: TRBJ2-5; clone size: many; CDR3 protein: CASSQGLAGPRETQYF; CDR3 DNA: TGTGCCAGCAGCCAAGGACTAGCGGGGCCCCGGGAGACCCAGTACTTC
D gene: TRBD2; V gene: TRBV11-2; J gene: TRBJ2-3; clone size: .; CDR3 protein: CASSLRISGGASTDTQYF; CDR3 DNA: TGTGCCAGCAGCTTAAGGATTAGCGGGGGGGCTAGCACAGATACGCAGTATTTT
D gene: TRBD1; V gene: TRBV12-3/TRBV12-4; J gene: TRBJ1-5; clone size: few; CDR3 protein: CASSLSGGGNQPQHF; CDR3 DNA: TGTGCCAGCAGTTTATCAGGGGGCGGCAATCAGCCCCAGCATTTT
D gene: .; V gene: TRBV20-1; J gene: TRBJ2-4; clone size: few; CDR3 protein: CSAVGTSLAKNIQYF; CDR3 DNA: TGCAGTGCCGTAGGGACGAGCTTAGCCAAAAACATTCAGTACTTC